The next 9 T cell receptor beta chains were all read from a single sample in a study of CD8 T cells in ankylosing spondylitis. TCRdb reprocessed the 5' RACE reads with MiXCR, giving one entry per CDR3 protein. This table has 290,000 or so distinct CDR3 sequences, less than 25% appearing once. Sequenced sample: blood, either unsorted or a sorted T cell fraction (not recorded which). Every receptor here comes from a female donor with ankylosing spondylitis or in good health (not recorded which).

The chain recombines TRBV9 with TRBJ2-1; tentative D call: TRBD2 (6 bases). V was trimmed by 0 bases and J by 0 bases, leaving 10 bases between them. CDR3 length: 16 residues. Germline lookup yields CDR1 SGDLS and CDR2 YYNGEE. The CDR3 DNA reads TGTGCCAGCAGCGTAGGGTCGGGAGCCTCCTACAATGAGCAGTTCTTC. This sequence encodes CASSVGSGASYNEQFF.

The V call is TRBV28, the J call TRBJ2-1; D call uncertain. V was shortened by 5 bases and J by 6 bases, with 8 bases between the two germline ends. Per germline, CDR1 MDHEN and CDR2 SYDVKM. The CDR3 covers 12 residues. This chain's CDR3 is CASSRTLNEQFF. The CDR3, as DNA: TGTGCCAGCAGTCGAACCCTCAATGAGCAGTTCTTC. The full variable domain, rest sourced from reference TRBV28 and TRBJ2-1, is DVKVTQSSRYLVKRTGEKVFLECVQDMDHENMFWYRQDPGLGLRLIYFSYDVKMKEKGDIPEGYSVSREKKERFSLILESASTNQTSMYLCASSRTLNEQFFGPGTRLTVL.

The chain combines TRBV3-1 with TRBJ2-7; 8 nucleotides align to TRBD2. Trimming removed 4 bases from V and 4 bases from J; junction bases left unmatched: 9. CDR1 and CDR2 from the germline V gene are LGHDT and YNNKEL (reference sequence). The CDR3 is made up of 15 amino acids. CDR3 region: CASSPVGAGGYEQYF. In DNA, the CDR3 is TGTGCCAGCAGCCCGGTGGGGGCGGGAGGTTACGAGCAGTACTTC.

This clonotype was found a few times. V and J are TRBV7-9 and TRBJ2-1; D ambiguous. The length of the CDR3 is 13 residues. Trimming removed 5 bases at V and 8 bases at J, with 13 bases between. In germline, CDR1 is SEHNR, CDR2 FQNEAQ (reference sequence). CDR3 sequence: CASSLNNGYEQFF. The CDR3 region has the DNA TGTGCCAGCAGCCTTAATAATGGGTATGAGCAGTTCTTC. Full variable domain (outside the CDR3, taken from reference TRBV7-9 and TRBJ2-1): DTGVSQNPRHKITKRGQNVTFRCDPISEHNRLYWYRQTLGQGPEFLTYFQNEAQLEKSRLLSDRFSAERPKGSFSTLEIQRTEQGDSAMYLCASSLNNGYEQFFGPGTRLTVL.

This clonotype was detected only a few times. This chain uses TRBV5-1 with TRBJ2-7, with 12 bases fitting TRBD2. Germline assignment: CDR1 SGHRS and CDR2 YFSETQ. With V trimmed by 3 bases and J by 3 bases, 7 bases remained unmatched. The CDR3 has 16 amino acids. The CDR3 sequence is CASSSILAGGIYEQYF. In DNA form, the CDR3 reads TGCGCCAGCAGCTCCATTCTAGCGGGAGGGATCTACGAGCAGTACTTC.

The chain uses TRBV30 and TRBJ2-7, with a tentative D call TRBD2 (5 bases). This CDR3 is 12 amino acids long. Germline V gene lookup returns CDR1 GTSNPN and CDR2 SVGIG (reference sequence). With 6 bases removed from V and 4 bases from J, the gap between germline ends came to 13 bases. The CDR3, as DNA: TGTGCCTGCAGCTGGCGGGCTTACGAGCAGTACTTC. Translated: CACSWRAYEQYF.

This clonotype was seen repeatedly, ten times or more. This chain joins TRBV12-3 or TRBV12-4 and TRBJ1-2; D not resolved. V lost 5 bases and J lost 4, with 8 bases in between. This CDR3 comprises 12 residues. In DNA, the CDR3 is TGTGCCAGCAGTCCCCGGAGCTATGGCTACACCTTC. This codes for CASSPRSYGYTF.

The chain uses TRBV29-1 and TRBJ2-5, with D hard to call. The CDR3 is 11 residues long. CDR1 and CDR2 from the germline V gene are SQVTM and ANQGSEA. DNA of the CDR3: TGCAGTCAGGCAGTCCAAGAGACCCAGTACTTC. It encodes CSQAVQETQYF.

This clonotype came up a few times. The chain is built from TRBV6-2 or TRBV6-3 and TRBJ1-2, with D tentatively TRBD1 (5 bases). This CDR3 spans 13 amino acids. Germline lookup yields CDR1 MNHEY and CDR2 SVGEGT. V gave up 6 bases and J gave up 4 bases, with 12 bases separating them. The CDR3 reads CASSHGHSYGYTF. CDR3 coding DNA: TGTGCCAGCAGCCACGGACACTCCTATGGCTACACCTTC.